This TCR beta chain comes out of a study of patients and donors after allogeneic stem cell transplantation. Per the germline V gene, CDR1 is ENHRY and CDR2 is SYGVKD. Trimming took 7 bases from V and 1 from J, leaving 6 bases between them. The CDR3 contains 12 residues. One entry per CDR3 protein, called by TCRdb with MiXCR from the RT-PCR reads. The data contain 200,000 to 250,000 distinct CDR3 sequences, 38% of them singletons. The sample comprised blood, either unsorted or a sorted T cell fraction (not recorded which). The TCR was taken from a human donor who was either an allogeneic HSCT recipient or a stem cell or donor lymphocyte infusion donor (not recorded which). It is not recorded whose cells these are; they may come from a transplant donor. The V and J genes are TRBV10-3 and TRBJ2-3; D is undetermined. CDR3 residues: CAINGGTDTQYF. Here the CDR3 DNA reads TGTGCCATCAATGGGGGCACAGATACGCAGTATTTT.